This T cell receptor (beta chain) appears in the sequencing data of a study of cytomegalovirus exposure and HLA in healthy donors. The overall study: Within the Caucasian-associated ancestry cluster were 81% of the approximately 390 genotyped donors.

PCR primers comprised 60 Vbeta and 13 Jbeta primers. Measured with immunoSEQ multiplex PCR; TCRdb has only the in-frame clones, and not every one. Among roughly 180,000 clones listed, 80% were seen once. Study-wide results and caveats: In all likelihood, a cluster of highly shared sequence variants was a sequencing artifact. TCR beta V- and J-gene trimming was later associated with a missense DCLRE1C variant.

This clone was seen just once. Its antigen is still unknown. Unrecorded immune exposures were likely, despite nominal health at sampling. CDR1 MNHEY and CDR2 SMNVEV come from the germline V gene (reference sequence). Germline trimming cut 5 bases from V and 7 bases from J; bases unmatched to any gene: 11. The CDR3 consists of 15 residues. The sequencing input was PBMCs. The J gene is TRBJ2-1, the V gene TRBV27, with 7 nucleotides matching TRBD1. The TCR comes from a woman between 25 and 40 years old in good health and CMV-seronegative. This CDR3 reads CASSLRQGGRNEQFF. The CDR3, as DNA: TGTGCCAGCAGTCTAAGACAGGGCGGTAGAAATGAGCAGTTCTTC.